This TCR beta chain comes out of a study of cytomegalovirus exposure and HLA in healthy donors. Study-level results: Prior analysis indicated that the majority of TCR beta V segments exhibited productivity approximately 90% or approximately 30% of the time.

The primer mix had 60 Vbeta and 13 Jbeta primers. TCRdb's table, derived via immunoSEQ multiplex PCR, lists solely in-frame clones and lacks some. The sample shows around 150,000 clones, 71% of them seen only once. With regard to this clone: Its matching antigen is unknown.

The CDR3 contains 13 residues. CDR1 and CDR2 from the germline V gene are MDHEN and SYDVKM. The V end was cut by 5 bases, the J end by 7 bases, with 12 bases between. This chain joins TRBV28 and TRBJ1-5; perhaps TRBD1 as D (6 bases). This sequence originates from a woman aged 25 to 39 in good health and CMV-seronegative. The source material was PBMCs. In nucleotides, the CDR3 is TGTGCCAGCAGTCCCACAGGGTACCAGCCCCAGCATTTT. Its protein product is CASSPTGYQPQHF. The complete variable domain, with remaining parts taken from reference TRBV28 and TRBJ1-5, reads DVKVTQSSRYLVKRTGEKVFLECVQDMDHENMFWYRQDPGLGLRLIYFSYDVKMKEKGDIPEGYSVSREKKERFSLILESASTNQTSMYLCASSPTGYQPQHFGDGTRLSIL.